This is a list of T cell receptor beta chains from one sample in a study of human T cells and chemical hapten exposure. One entry per CDR3 protein, called by TCRdb with MiXCR from the RACE reads. The table has about 350,000 distinct CDR3 sequences, just under 6.5% seen once. Sequenced material: whole blood, taken in connection with sensitization to the hapten diphenylcyclopropenone (DPC). The receptor source for this set is a woman under 30 with alopecia areata. Some clones in this sample may be carry-over from other donors' samples. The CDR3 runs from the conserved cysteine through the conserved F or W. The D gene is left open where the match is weak. The size entry is marked missing in some rows and otherwise reads once, few, many or a size class.

DNA | CDR3 | size | D | J | V
TGCAGTGCCATCATAGCACGGGGAGGTACAGATACGCAGTATTTT | CSAIIARGGTDTQYF | many | . | TRBJ2-3 | TRBV20-1
TGTGCCAGCAGCTCGCAAGCGGGGGGGCGCACAGATACGCAGTATTTT | CASSSQAGGRTDTQYF | . | TRBD2 | TRBJ2-3 | TRBV7-2
TGTGCCAGCAGCCATGACAGACTAGCCAAAAACATTCAGTACTTC | CASSHDRLAKNIQYF | . | . | TRBJ2-4 | TRBV11-2
TGTGCCAGCAGCCAAGATGAAGCCCGAGGGAACACTGAAGCTTTCTTT | CASSQDEARGNTEAFF | . | . | TRBJ1-1 | TRBV14
TGCAGTGCAGCAGGGACTAGCGGGGGGCCCTACAATGAGCAGTTCTTC | CSAAGTSGGPYNEQFF | . | TRBD2 | TRBJ2-1 | TRBV20-1
TGTGCCAGCAGTGAATATGGGGGGGCGCAAGGCTACACCTTC | CASSEYGGAQGYTF | few | . | TRBJ1-2 | TRBV25-1
TGCAGTGCTCTCCGGGACAGGGGCTCAGATACGCAGTATTTT | CSALRDRGSDTQYF | . | TRBD1 | TRBJ2-3 | TRBV20-1
TGTGCCAGCTCAGACGGAGAGAATCAGCCCCAGCATTTT | CASSDGENQPQHF | many | . | TRBJ1-5 | TRBV18
TGTGCCAGCAGTTTATTCAGGTTCCGAAGGGGACCTAATACAGGAGCTTTCTTT | CASSLFRFRRGPNTGAFF | many | . | TRBJ1-1 | TRBV28
TGTGCCAGCGCTTCCGGGACAGGGGGTCTCGAGCAGTACTTC | CASASGTGGLEQYF | many | TRBD1 | TRBJ2-7 | TRBV6-5
TGTGCCAGCAGTGGGGCCGGGACCCTCTCCTACGAGCAGTACTTC | CASSGAGTLSYEQYF | . | . | TRBJ2-7 | TRBV25-1
TGTGCCAGCTCAAGAATCAGCGGGGGCCTCCAAGAGACCCAGTACTTC | CASSRISGGLQETQYF | . | TRBD2 | TRBJ2-5 | TRBV27
TGTGCCAGCAGTCACCCTTGGACAGGGGGCCATGGCTACACCTTC | CASSHPWTGGHGYTF | few | TRBD1 | TRBJ1-2 | TRBV6-2/TRBV6-3
TGTGCCAGCAGCCAAGTGGGCTACAGCAATCAGCCCCAGCATTTT | CASSQVGYSNQPQHF | many | . | TRBJ1-5 | TRBV4-2
TGTGCCAGCAGAATACACAGGGGAACTAATGAAAAACTGTTTTTT | CASRIHRGTNEKLFF | . | TRBD1 | TRBJ1-4 | TRBV6-5
TGTGCCAGCAGTTTTGGTGGAGGATCAGCAGAGACCCAGTACTTC | CASSFGGGSAETQYF | many | . | TRBJ2-5 | TRBV28
TGTGCCAGCAGTGAGCTAGCAGGGGCCACGAGTATCGAAGCTTTCTTT | CASSELAGATSIEAFF | . | . | TRBJ1-1 | TRBV2
TGTGCCAGCAGTTTTCTATCGGGACCGTATAATGAAAAACTGTTTTTT | CASSFLSGPYNEKLFF | many | . | TRBJ1-4 | TRBV12-3/TRBV12-4
TGTGCTAGTGGTTTGGGGGCTGGTAACCCCAATGGCTACACCTTC | CASGLGAGNPNGYTF | many | . | TRBJ1-2 | TRBV12-5
TGTGCCAGCAGCCTTTTGTATGAAGCTTTCTTT | CASSLLYEAFF | many | . | TRBJ1-1 | TRBV6-6
TGTGCCAGCAGTGAGAGGACCCCCATGTCTGGGGCCAACGTCCTGACTTTC | CASSERTPMSGANVLTF | few | . | TRBJ2-6 | TRBV2
TGTGCCAGCAGCTCCCCCGGACAGCCCTCTGGGGCCAACGTCCTGACTTTC | CASSSPGQPSGANVLTF | . | . | TRBJ2-6 | TRBV5-8
TGTGCCAGCAGCGGGCGAAAAGCGGGGGGTTCTCGCGGCGAGCAGTACTTC | CASSGRKAGGSRGEQYF | . | TRBD2 | TRBJ2-7 | TRBV7-9
TGTGCCAGCAGCCTAGGGACAGGACAAGAGACCCAGTACTTC | CASSLGTGQETQYF | few | TRBD1 | TRBJ2-5 | TRBV11-2
TGTGCCAGCAGTCTACCACCCCTCGGGACTCAGCCCCAGCATTTT | CASSLPPLGTQPQHF | . | . | TRBJ1-5 | TRBV6-2/TRBV6-3
TGTGCCAGCAGCTTCCGGATAGATAATTCACCCCTCCACTTT | CASSFRIDNSPLHF | . | . | TRBJ1-6 | TRBV13
TGTGCCAGCAGCACCTCACAGGGTCCCACTTATGGCTACACCTTC | CASSTSQGPTYGYTF | few | . | TRBJ1-2 | TRBV7-2
TGTGCCAGCAGCCAAGACGGGGGTGGGGCGGATGATGAGCAGTTCTTC | CASSQDGGGADDEQFF | many | . | TRBJ2-1 | TRBV3-1
TGTGCCAGCAGTTACACGGACGCGGCGATCTATGGCTACACCTTC | CASSYTDAAIYGYTF | . | . | TRBJ1-2 | TRBV6-2/TRBV6-3
TGTGCCAGCAGCTCAGAACCAGGGAGCACAGATACGCAGTATTTT | CASSSEPGSTDTQYF | . | . | TRBJ2-3 | TRBV7-2
TGTGCCAGCAGCGTAGCAGGACTAGCGGGGGATACGCAGTATTTT | CASSVAGLAGDTQYF | . | TRBD2 | TRBJ2-3 | TRBV9
TGCAGCGTTGTCAACAGGGGGACCGGGGAGCTGTTTTTT | CSVVNRGTGELFF | many | TRBD1 | TRBJ2-2 | TRBV29-1
TGTGCCAGCAGCCGACTTAGCTGGCCCCAGCATTTT | CASSRLSWPQHF | . | . | TRBJ1-5 | TRBV6-2/TRBV6-3
TGTGCCACCAGTGATGAACAGGGCACGCGCACCGGGGAGCTGTTTTTT | CATSDEQGTRTGELFF | few | . | TRBJ2-2 | TRBV24-1
TGTGCCAGCAGTTACGCCCGACAGGAGGGCCCCTCCATATCCTATAATTCACCCCTCCACTTT | CASSYARQEGPSISYNSPLHF | few | . | TRBJ1-6 | TRBV6-5
TGTGCCACCAGTGGTAACAGGGACGGGCCGGGGGGCACAGATACGCAGTATTTT | CATSGNRDGPGGTDTQYF | many | . | TRBJ2-3 | TRBV24-1
TGCGCCAGCAGCCAATCCATTGGGTACACAGATACGCAGTATTTT | CASSQSIGYTDTQYF | many | . | TRBJ2-3 | TRBV4-3
TGTGCCAGCAGAGGATCCTCTGGAAACACCATATATTTT | CASRGSSGNTIYF | many | . | TRBJ1-3 | TRBV6-5
TGTGCCAGCAGTACCACAGGGACCACTGAAGCTTTCTTT | CASSTTGTTEAFF | many | . | TRBJ1-1 | TRBV28
TGTGCCAGCAGTTTGGAGGGGGGGCCAGAGACCCAGTACTTC | CASSLEGGPETQYF | many | . | TRBJ2-5 | TRBV27
TGTGCCAGCAGCTTAGAGACCGCCGGCACTGAAGCTTTCTTT | CASSLETAGTEAFF | few | . | TRBJ1-1 | TRBV11-1
TGTGCCAGCAGTCCGCTAGGGGAAGGGACTGAAGCTTTCTTT | CASSPLGEGTEAFF | few | . | TRBJ1-1 | TRBV6-5
TGTGCCAGCAGTCCGATCGCAGGTGGCACTGAAGCTTTCTTT | CASSPIAGGTEAFF | . | . | TRBJ1-1 | TRBV11-2
TGCAGTGCTAGAGATGCAGGGGGCCCCTACTATGGCTACACCTTC | CSARDAGGPYYGYTF | many | TRBD1 | TRBJ1-2 | TRBV20-1
TGTGCCAGTAGTATTGGACAGAATCGCGTCAATCAGCCCCAGCATTTT | CASSIGQNRVNQPQHF | many | . | TRBJ1-5 | TRBV19
TGTGCCAGCAGCCCCGGCGGTACTTTGGGCACTGAAGCTTTCTTT | CASSPGGTLGTEAFF | many | . | TRBJ1-1 | TRBV4-2
TGTGCCAGCAGCCCGGCGACGGGTAACACTGAAGCTTTCTTT | CASSPATGNTEAFF | . | . | TRBJ1-1 | TRBV5-6
TGCAGTGCTAGAGGAGGTTTAGCTAGCGGGGGGGCTAGCACAGATACGCAGTATTTT | CSARGGLASGGASTDTQYF | few | TRBD2 | TRBJ2-3 | TRBV20-1
TGTGCCAGCAGTGAAGAGGGAAGATCTAGCATTCAGTACTTC | CASSEEGRSSIQYF | few | . | TRBJ2-4 | TRBV6-1
TGTGCCAGCAGCCAAGATTCTAGGGGGCGGGGATTGAACTATGGCTACACCTTC | CASSQDSRGRGLNYGYTF | many | TRBD1 | TRBJ1-2 | TRBV4-2
TGCGCCAGCAGCTTGGGTGAAGTGGACAATGAGCAGTTCTTC | CASSLGEVDNEQFF | many | . | TRBJ2-1 | TRBV5-1